This TCR beta chain was profiled in a study of cytomegalovirus exposure and HLA in healthy donors. Primers for the PCR totalled 60 Vbeta and 13 Jbeta. Clones were read by immunoSEQ multiplex PCR, and TCRdb kept only the in-frame ones, dropping some. The repertoire holds 100,000 to 150,000 clones, with about four fifths as singletons. The CDR3 sequence is 14 residues long. Germline-derived CDR1 and CDR2 are PRHDT and FYEKMQ (reference sequence). Trimming shortened V by 5 bases and J by 6 bases, and 13 bases separated the two germline ends. Study-wide points: A later analysis reportedly found that, within productive TCRs, an Asian-associated ancestry cluster had fewer N-insertions than the mean observed across the approximately 670 donors.

This clone has a handful of counts. Antigen unknown. The TCR comes from a male donor in good health and CMV-seronegative. The chain couples TRBV13 to TRBJ2-2; D possibly corresponds to TRBD2 (6 bases). The source material was PBMCs. In DNA, the CDR3 is TGTGCCAGCAGCGGGAGGTTGCCCCCCGGGGAGCTGTTTTTT. This encodes CASSGRLPPGELFF.